The 12 T cell receptor beta chains given below trace back to one sample, sequenced in a study of blood T cell repertoires in COVID-19. Only in-frame clones appear in the TCRdb table, and some are missing; sequencing was by immunoSEQ multiplex PCR. Of about 99,000 clones in the sample, about nine tenths were seen once. The sequenced material came from peripheral blood. These TCRs come from a man aged 50-60 years with acute or convalescent COVID-19.

The chain couples TRBV27 to TRBJ1-2; the D is unclear. The length of the CDR3 is 14 residues. The V and J ends lost 5 bases and 1 base respectively, with 11 bases between them. The germline gives CDR1 MNHEY, CDR2 SMNVEV (reference sequence). CDR3 coding DNA: TGTGCCAGCAGTCCCCCGGGTAGTAACTATGGCTACACCTTC. Amino acids: CASSPPGSNYGYTF.

The V and J genes are TRBV5-4 and TRBJ2-7; D perhaps matches TRBD2 (6 bases). The V and J ends lost 0 bases and 4 bases respectively, with 20 bases between them. The CDR3 contains 17 residues. Germline lookup yields CDR1 SGHNT and CDR2 YYREEE (reference sequence). The CDR3 is CASSLASVGGGSYEQYF. Here the CDR3 DNA reads TGTGCCAGCAGCTTGGCTAGTGTGGGGGGTGGTAGTTACGAGCAGTACTTC.

This sequence joins TRBV3-1 (or the pseudogene TRBV3-2) and TRBJ1-1; tentatively, D is TRBD1 (5 bases). CDR1 is LGHDT, CDR2 YNNKEL, per germline (reference sequence). CDR3 size: 13 residues. V dropped 2 bases and J dropped 4 bases, with 8 bases sitting between them. In DNA form, the CDR3 reads TGTGCCAGCAGCCAACAGGGCGTCACTGAAGCTTTCTTT. This sequence encodes CASSQQGVTEAFF.

The DNA of the CDR3 is TGTGCCAGCACCAGGGCAGGGGGAGGTGGCACTGAAGCTTTCTTT. Protein product: CASTRAGGGGTEAFF. The rearrangement joins TRBV27 to TRBJ1-1; TRBD1 agrees at 7 bases. The CDR3 loop spans 15 amino acids. Germline V gene sequence: CDR1 MNHEY, CDR2 SMNVEV (reference sequence). Trimming cost V 7 bases and J 4 bases; bases outside gene matches: 12.

The V gene is TRBV5-1, the J gene TRBJ1-1, with D hard to call. Trimming cost V 6 bases and J 1 base, with 19 bases left between them. Germline CDR1 and CDR2: SGHRS and YFSETQ. The CDR3 runs 16 residues. The CDR3 DNA follows: TGCGCCAGCAAGGGAGGGATTGGATTAGGGAACACTGAAGCTTTCTTT. Protein sequence: CASKGGIGLGNTEAFF.

The V and J genes are TRBV28 and TRBJ1-2; a possible D gene is TRBD1 (5 bases). The CDR3 sequence is 13 residues long. Trimming left V 6 bases short and J 0 bases short, with 8 bases between. Germline assignment: CDR1 MDHEN and CDR2 SYDVKM. The CDR3 bases are TGTGCCAGCAGCGGGGGTTCTAACTATGGCTACACCTTC. It translates to CASSGGSNYGYTF.

The rearrangement uses TRBV28 and TRBJ2-1; 12 bases align to TRBD1. V lost 5 bases and J lost 10; bases outside the gene matches: 9. CDR3 length: 15 amino acids. Germline V gene sequence: CDR1 MDHEN, CDR2 SYDVKM. CDR3 coding DNA: TGTGCCAGCAGTCCGGGACAGGGGGCCAAAAAGGAGCAGTTCTTC. It yields the protein CASSPGQGAKKEQFF.

This clone showed up just once. The chain couples TRBV29-1 to TRBJ1-2, with TRBD1 as a possible D gene (5 bases). The CDR3 is made up of 12 amino acids. The ends were cut back, 6 bases at V and 4 bases at J, with 12 bases in the middle. Germline loops: CDR1 SQVTM, CDR2 ANQGSEA. The CDR3 sequence: CSVGRGGYGYTF. As DNA, the CDR3 is TGCAGCGTCGGACGGGGGGGCTATGGCTACACCTTC.

With respect to this clone: The junction and the germline gene differ at one end; a read error may be behind it. The chain has TRBV5-4 and TRBJ2-5, with a weak D call TRBD1 (5 bases). The CDR3 covers 13 residues. Germline V lookup: CDR1 SGHNT, CDR2 YYREEE (reference sequence). CDR3 nucleotides: TGTGCCAGCAGCTTGTTAGGGGAAGAGATCCAGTACTTC. Translated: CASSLLGEEIQYF.

The V and J genes are TRBV6-6 and TRBJ2-5; D is perhaps TRBD1 (5 bases). In germline, CDR1 is MNHNY, CDR2 SVGAGI (reference sequence). CDR3 size: 15 residues. With 2 bases removed from V and 5 bases from J, the gap between germline ends came to 15 bases. This CDR3 reads CASSYTGAGVETQYF. Here the CDR3 DNA reads TGTGCCAGCAGTTACACAGGTGCTGGGGTGGAGACCCAGTACTTC.

This sequence joins TRBV7-9 and TRBJ1-3; D unclear. Germline V gene sequence: CDR1 SEHNR, CDR2 FQNEAQ (reference sequence). The V and J ends lost 3 bases and 0 bases respectively, with 9 bases between them. The CDR3 extends over 15 amino acids. Written as DNA, the CDR3 is TGTGCCAGCAGCTTTACTCGTGACTCTGGAAACACCATATATTTT. This sequence encodes CASSFTRDSGNTIYF.

The genes are TRBV29-1 and TRBJ2-7, with a possible D match to TRBD1 (6 bases). Germline assignment: CDR1 SQVTM and CDR2 ANQGSEA. The V gene lost 6 bases and the J gene lost 13 bases, with 19 bases spanning the gap. CDR3 length: 11 residues. The DNA for the CDR3 is TGCAGCGTCACGGCTAGGGGGACACCCTACTTC. Translated, it gives CSVTARGTPYF.